The T cell receptor beta chain described here comes from a study of OX40 agonist ivuxolimab in advanced cancers. Study information: Treatment of patients was with ivuxolimab, an agonistic anti-OX40 (CD134) antibody. Three patients, one with hepatocellular carcinoma and two with cutaneous melanoma, responded partially. Dose-escalation cases comprised hepatocellular carcinoma, melanoma, renal cell or head and neck cancer.

The method was immunoSEQ multiplex PCR; TCRdb's version includes in-frame clones alone and lacks a portion of them. The profile shows more than 50,000 clones, less than 85% of them singletons. To note about this clone: As yet, its antigen is unknown.

Study-wide points: It was not determined which antigens were specifically recognized by the peripheral T cells that had undergone clonal expansion.

The length of the CDR3 is 16 residues. V was pared by 5 bases and J by 3 bases, with 13 bases of the junction left unmatched. Germline V CDR1 and CDR2: SGHVS, FQNEAQ. The receptor's source is an adult with an advanced solid tumor such as melanoma, head and neck, liver or kidney cancer. The sequenced sample was CD4+ or CD8+ T cells sorted from blood, obtained in a trial of the OX40 agonist ivuxolimab. V usage is TRBV7-8 and J usage is TRBJ2-7; 7 bases match TRBD1. The CDR3 reads CASSNSSRDRGYEQYF. CDR3 nucleotides: TGTGCCAGCAGCAACAGCAGCAGGGACAGAGGCTACGAGCAGTACTTC.